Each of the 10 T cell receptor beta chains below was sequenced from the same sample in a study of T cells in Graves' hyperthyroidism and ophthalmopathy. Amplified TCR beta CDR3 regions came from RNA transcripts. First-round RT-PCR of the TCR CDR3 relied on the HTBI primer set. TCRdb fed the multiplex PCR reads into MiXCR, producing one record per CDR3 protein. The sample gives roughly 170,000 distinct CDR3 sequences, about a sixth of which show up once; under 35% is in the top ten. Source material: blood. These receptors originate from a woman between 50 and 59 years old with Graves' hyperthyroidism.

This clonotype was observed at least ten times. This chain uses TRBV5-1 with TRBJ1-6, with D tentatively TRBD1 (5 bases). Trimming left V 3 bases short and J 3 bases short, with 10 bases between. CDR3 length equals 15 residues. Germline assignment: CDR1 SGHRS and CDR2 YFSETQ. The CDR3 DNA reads TGCGCCAGCAGCTCGGAAGGGGACTATAATTCACCCCTCCACTTT. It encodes CASSSEGDYNSPLHF.

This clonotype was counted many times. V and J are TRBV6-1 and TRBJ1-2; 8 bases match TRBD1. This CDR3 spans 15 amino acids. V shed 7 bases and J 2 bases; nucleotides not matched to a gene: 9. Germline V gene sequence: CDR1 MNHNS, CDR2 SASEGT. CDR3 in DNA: TGTGCCAGCACTATGGAGGACAGGGTGAACTATGGCTACACCTTC. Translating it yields CASTMEDRVNYGYTF.

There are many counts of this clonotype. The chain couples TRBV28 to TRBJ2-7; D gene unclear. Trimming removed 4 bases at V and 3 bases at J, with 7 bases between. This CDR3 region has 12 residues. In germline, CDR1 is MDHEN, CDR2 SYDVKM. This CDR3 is CASSSVGYEQYF. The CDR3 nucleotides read TGTGCCAGCAGTTCCGTCGGCTACGAGCAGTACTTC.

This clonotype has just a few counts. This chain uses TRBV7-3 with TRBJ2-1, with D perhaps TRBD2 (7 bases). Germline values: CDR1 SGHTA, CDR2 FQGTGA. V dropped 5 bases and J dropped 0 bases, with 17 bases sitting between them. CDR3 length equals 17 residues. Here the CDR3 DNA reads TGTGCCAGCAGCCCCGAGGGGGGGCGGAGCTCCTACAATGAGCAGTTCTTC. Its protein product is CASSPEGGRSSYNEQFF.

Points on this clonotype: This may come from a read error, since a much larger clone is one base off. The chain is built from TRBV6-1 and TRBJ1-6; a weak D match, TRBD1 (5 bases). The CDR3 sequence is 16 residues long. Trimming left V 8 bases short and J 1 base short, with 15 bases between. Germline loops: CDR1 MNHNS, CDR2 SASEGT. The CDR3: CASGSTGASYNSPLHF. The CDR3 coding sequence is TGTGCCAGCGGAAGTACCGGGGCTTCCTATAATTCACCCCTCCACTTT.

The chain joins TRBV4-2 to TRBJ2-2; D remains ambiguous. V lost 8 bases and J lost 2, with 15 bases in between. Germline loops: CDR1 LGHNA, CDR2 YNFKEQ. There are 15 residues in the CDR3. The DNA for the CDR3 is TGTGCCAGCCAGGATCTACTCTCTAACACCGGGGAGCTGTTTTTT. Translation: CASQDLLSNTGELFF.

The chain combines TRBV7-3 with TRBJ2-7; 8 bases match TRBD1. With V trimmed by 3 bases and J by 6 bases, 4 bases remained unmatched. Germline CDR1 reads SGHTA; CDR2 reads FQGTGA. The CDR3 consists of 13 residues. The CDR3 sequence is CASSFAGGGEQYF. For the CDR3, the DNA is TGTGCCAGCAGCTTCGCAGGGGGCGGCGAGCAGTACTTC.

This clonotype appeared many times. The CDR3, as DNA: TGTGCCAGGGAGTCCCGACAGAGTATGAACACTGAAGCTTTCTTT. Translation gives CARESRQSMNTEAFF. This chain links TRBV2 with TRBJ1-1, with TRBD1 as a possible D gene (5 bases). The V gene's germline CDR1 is SNHLY and CDR2 FYNNEI. This CDR3 has 15 amino acids. V gave up 9 bases and J gave up 0 bases, with 17 bases separating them.

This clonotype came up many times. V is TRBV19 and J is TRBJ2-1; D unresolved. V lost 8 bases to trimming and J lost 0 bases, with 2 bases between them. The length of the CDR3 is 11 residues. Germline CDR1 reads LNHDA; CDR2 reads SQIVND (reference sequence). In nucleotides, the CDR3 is TGTGCCAGTGGCTCCTACAATGAGCAGTTCTTC. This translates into CASGSYNEQFF.

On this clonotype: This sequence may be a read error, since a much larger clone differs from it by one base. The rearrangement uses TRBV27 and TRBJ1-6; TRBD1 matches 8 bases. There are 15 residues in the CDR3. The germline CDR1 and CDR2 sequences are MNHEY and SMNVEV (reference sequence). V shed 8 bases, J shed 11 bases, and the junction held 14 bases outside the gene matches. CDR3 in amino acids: CASSSRGQGGPPLHF. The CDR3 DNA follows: TGTGCCAGCTCTTCGCGCGGACAGGGAGGGCCACCCCTCCACTTT.